This T cell receptor beta chain was recovered during a study of T cells expressing NK-cell markers. Following a re-call of the 5' RACE reads, TCRdb has one entry per CDR3 protein and lacks DNA. In all, the sample yields some 110,000 distinct CDR3 sequences. Study-wide results and caveats: A range of about 1.0-8% of CD8+ T cells consisted of dominant NKG2C+ clonotypes in a handful of donors. Whether expanded NKG2C-expressing T cell clones recognize HCMV is unknown.

Remarks on this clonotype: Its antigen remains unknown.

The length of the CDR3 is 14 residues. From germline, CDR1 is SGHDT and CDR2 YYEEEE. The sample comprised blood T cells: a sorted CD56 or NKG2C T cell subset, CD4+ or CD8+ T cells, or bulk PBMC T cells (not recorded which). This clonotype was sampled from a woman between 18 and 70 years old in good health. The V gene is TRBV5-6, the J gene TRBJ2-7. CDR3 amino acids: CASSLYTSSYEQYF. The variable domain in full, with the rest retrieved from reference TRBV5-6 and TRBJ2-7, is DAGVTQSPTHLIKTRGQQVTLRCSPKSGHDTVSWYQQALGQGPQFIFQYYEEEERQRGNFPDRFSGHQFPNYSSELNVNALLLGDSALYLCASSLYTSSYEQYFGPGTRLTVT.